This record looks at one T cell receptor (beta chain) sequence and its context. The antigen remains undetermined. This CDR3 spans 13 amino acids. Germline V gives CDR1 SEHNR, CDR2 FQNEAQ (reference sequence). V dropped 3 bases and J dropped 4 bases, with 9 bases sitting between them. This sample is drawn from a study of T cell responses to AZD1222 COVID-19 vaccine. General study findings and limits: Repertoires in all cases were sampled only once the peak T cell response had passed. White British people made up most donors, females outnumbered males, and clonal diversity was possibly underestimated. Spike-specific TCR repertoires showed rising breadth and depth after two AZD1222 doses.

Assay used: immunoSEQ multiplex PCR; TCRdb lists only in-frame clones, some missing. Among about 110,000 clones listed, around 90% were seen once. The TCR was taken from an adult in good health. The sample consisted of peripheral blood, taken on day 0 of AZD1222 vaccination. The chain joins TRBV7-9 to TRBJ1-1; D is ambiguous. The CDR3 loop is CASSLPGLTEAFF. The CDR3 DNA reads as TGTGCCAGCAGCTTGCCTGGCCTCACTGAAGCTTTCTTT.